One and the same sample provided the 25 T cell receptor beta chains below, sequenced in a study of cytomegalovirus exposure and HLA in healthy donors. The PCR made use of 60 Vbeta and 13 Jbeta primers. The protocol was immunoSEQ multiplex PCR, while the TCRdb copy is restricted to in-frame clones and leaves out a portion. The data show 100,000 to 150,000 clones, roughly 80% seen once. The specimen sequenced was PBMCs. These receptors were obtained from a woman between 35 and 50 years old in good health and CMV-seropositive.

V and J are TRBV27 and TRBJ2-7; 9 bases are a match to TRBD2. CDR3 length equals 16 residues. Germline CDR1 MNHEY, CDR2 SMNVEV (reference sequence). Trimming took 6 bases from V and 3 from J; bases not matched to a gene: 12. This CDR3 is CASRFSGSRGDYEQYF. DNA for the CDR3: TGTGCCAGCAGATTTAGCGGGAGTCGAGGGGACTACGAGCAGTACTTC.

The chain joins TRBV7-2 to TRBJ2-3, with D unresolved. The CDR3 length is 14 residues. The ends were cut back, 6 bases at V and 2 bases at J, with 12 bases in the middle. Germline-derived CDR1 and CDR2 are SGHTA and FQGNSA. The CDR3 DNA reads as TGTGCCAGCAGACTTAGTTCCTTCACAGATACGCAGTATTTT. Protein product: CASRLSSFTDTQYF.

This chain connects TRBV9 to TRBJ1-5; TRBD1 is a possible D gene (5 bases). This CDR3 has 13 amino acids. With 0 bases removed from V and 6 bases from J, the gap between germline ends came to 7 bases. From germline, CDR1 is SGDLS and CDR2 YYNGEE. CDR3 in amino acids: CASSVATGQPQHF. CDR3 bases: TGTGCCAGCAGCGTAGCCACAGGTCAGCCCCAGCATTTT. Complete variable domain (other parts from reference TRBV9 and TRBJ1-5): DSGVTQTPKHLITATGQRVTLRCSPRSGDLSVYWYQQSLDQGLQFLIQYYNGEERAKGNILERFSAQQFPDLHSELNLSSLELGDSALYFCASSVATGQPQHFGDGTRLSIL.

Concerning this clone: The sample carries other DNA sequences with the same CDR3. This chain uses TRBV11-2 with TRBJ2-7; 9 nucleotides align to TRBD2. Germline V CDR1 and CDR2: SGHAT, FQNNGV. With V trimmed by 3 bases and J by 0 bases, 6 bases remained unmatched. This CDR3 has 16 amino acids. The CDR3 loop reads CASSFVSGSGSYEQYF. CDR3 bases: TGTGCCAGCAGCTTCGTTAGCGGGAGCGGCTCCTACGAGCAGTACTTC. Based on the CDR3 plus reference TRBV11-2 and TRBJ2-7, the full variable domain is EAGVAQSPRYKIIEKRQSVAFWCNPISGHATLYWYQQILGQGPKLLIQFQNNGVVDDSQLPKDRFSAERLKGVDSTLKIQPAKLEDSAVYLCASSFVSGSGSYEQYFGPGTRLTVT.

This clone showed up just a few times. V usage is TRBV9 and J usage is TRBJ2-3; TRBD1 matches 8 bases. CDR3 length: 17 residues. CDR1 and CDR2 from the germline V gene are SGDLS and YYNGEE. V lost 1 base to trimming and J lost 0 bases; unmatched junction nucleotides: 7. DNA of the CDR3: TGTGCCAGCAGCGTAACCCTGGACAGGGCTAGCACAGATACGCAGTATTTT. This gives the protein CASSVTLDRASTDTQYF. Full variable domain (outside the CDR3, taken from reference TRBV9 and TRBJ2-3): DSGVTQTPKHLITATGQRVTLRCSPRSGDLSVYWYQQSLDQGLQFLIQYYNGEERAKGNILERFSAQQFPDLHSELNLSSLELGDSALYFCASSVTLDRASTDTQYFGPGTRLTVL.

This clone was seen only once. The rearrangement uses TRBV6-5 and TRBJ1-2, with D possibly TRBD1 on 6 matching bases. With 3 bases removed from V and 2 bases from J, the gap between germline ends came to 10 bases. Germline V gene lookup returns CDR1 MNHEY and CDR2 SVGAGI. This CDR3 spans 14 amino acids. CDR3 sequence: CASSYLTGNYGYTF. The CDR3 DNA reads TGTGCCAGCAGTTATCTCACAGGGAACTATGGCTACACCTTC.

The CDR3 protein is CASSLSARAKNIQYF. The CDR3 DNA reads TGTGCCAGCAGCTTGTCAGCGCGAGCCAAAAACATTCAGTACTTC. This sequence joins TRBV13 and TRBJ2-4; D unclear. There are 15 residues in the CDR3. The V gene lost 3 bases and the J gene lost 0 bases, with 9 bases spanning the gap. CDR1 and CDR2 from the germline V gene are PRHDT and FYEKMQ (reference sequence).

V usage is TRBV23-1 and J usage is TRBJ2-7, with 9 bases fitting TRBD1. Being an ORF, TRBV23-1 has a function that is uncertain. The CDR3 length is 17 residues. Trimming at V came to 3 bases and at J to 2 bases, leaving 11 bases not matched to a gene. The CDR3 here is CASSHRDRALRTYEQYF. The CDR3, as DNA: TGCGCCAGCAGTCATAGGGACAGGGCCCTCCGCACCTACGAGCAGTACTTC.

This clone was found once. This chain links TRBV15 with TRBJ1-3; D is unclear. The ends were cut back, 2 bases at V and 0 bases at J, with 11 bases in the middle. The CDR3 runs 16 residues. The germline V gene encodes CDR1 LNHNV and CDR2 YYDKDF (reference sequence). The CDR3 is CATSRTHSISGNTIYF. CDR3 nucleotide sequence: TGTGCCACCAGCAGAACTCACAGCATCTCTGGAAACACCATATATTTT.

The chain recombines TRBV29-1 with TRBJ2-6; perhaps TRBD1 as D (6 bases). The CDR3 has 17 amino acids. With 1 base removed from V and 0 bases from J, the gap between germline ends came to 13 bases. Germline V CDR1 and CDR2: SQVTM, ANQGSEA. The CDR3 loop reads CSVEVWDTNSGANVLTF. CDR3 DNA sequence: TGCAGCGTTGAAGTTTGGGACACCAACTCTGGGGCCAACGTCCTGACTTTC.

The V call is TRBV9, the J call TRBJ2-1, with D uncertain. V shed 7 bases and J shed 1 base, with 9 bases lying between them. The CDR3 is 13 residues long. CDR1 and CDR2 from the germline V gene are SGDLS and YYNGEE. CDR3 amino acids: CASGADSYNEQFF. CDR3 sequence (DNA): TGTGCCAGCGGAGCTGATTCCTACAATGAGCAGTTCTTC.

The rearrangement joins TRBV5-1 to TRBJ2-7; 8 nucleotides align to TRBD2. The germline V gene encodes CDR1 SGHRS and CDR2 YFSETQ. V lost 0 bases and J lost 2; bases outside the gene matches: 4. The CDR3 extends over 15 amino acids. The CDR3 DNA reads TGCGCCAGCAGCTTGGAGCGGGAGCCCCCCTACGAGCAGTACTTC. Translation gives CASSLEREPPYEQYF.

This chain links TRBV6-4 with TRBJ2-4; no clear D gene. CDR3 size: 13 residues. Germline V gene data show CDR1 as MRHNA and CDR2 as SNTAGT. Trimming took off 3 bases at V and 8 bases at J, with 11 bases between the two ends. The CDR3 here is CASSEEERDIQYF. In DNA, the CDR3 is TGTGCCAGCAGTGAAGAGGAAAGAGACATTCAGTACTTC.

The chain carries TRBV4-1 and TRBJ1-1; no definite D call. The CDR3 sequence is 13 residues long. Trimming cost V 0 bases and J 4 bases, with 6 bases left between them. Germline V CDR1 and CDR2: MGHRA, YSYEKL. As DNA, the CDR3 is TGCGCCAGCAGCCAAGATCTCCCCACTGAAGCTTTCTTT. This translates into CASSQDLPTEAFF.

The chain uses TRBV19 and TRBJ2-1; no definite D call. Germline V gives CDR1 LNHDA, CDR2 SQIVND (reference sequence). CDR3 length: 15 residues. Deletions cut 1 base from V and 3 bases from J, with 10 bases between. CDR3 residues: CASSIGSFGYNEQFF. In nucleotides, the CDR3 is TGTGCCAGTAGTATAGGGTCTTTCGGCTACAATGAGCAGTTCTTC.

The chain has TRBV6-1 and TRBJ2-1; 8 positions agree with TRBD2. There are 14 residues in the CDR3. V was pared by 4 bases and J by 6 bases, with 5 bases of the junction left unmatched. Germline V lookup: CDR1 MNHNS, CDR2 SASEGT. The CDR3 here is CASSGAAGGNEQFF. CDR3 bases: TGTGCCAGCAGTGGGGCGGCGGGGGGCAATGAGCAGTTCTTC.

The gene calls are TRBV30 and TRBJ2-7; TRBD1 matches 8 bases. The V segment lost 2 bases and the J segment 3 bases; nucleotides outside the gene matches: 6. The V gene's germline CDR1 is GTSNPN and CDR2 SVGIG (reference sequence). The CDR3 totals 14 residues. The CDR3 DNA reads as TGTGCCTGGAGTACCGGACAGGGAAACTACGAGCAGTACTTC. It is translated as CAWSTGQGNYEQYF.

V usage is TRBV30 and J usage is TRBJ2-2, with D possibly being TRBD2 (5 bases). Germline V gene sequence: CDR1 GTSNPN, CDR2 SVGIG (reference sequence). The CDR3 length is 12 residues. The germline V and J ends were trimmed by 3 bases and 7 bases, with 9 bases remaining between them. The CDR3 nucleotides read TGTGCCTGGAGCCTAGCTCGCGGGGAGCTGTTTTTT. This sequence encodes CAWSLARGELFF.

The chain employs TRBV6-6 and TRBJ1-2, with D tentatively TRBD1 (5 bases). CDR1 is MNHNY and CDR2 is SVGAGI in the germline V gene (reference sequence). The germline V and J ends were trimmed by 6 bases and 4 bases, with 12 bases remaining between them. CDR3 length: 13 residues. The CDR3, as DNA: TGTGCCAGCAGCAAGGGGCCAGGCTATGGCTACACCTTC. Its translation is CASSKGPGYGYTF.

The CDR3 region is CASSFQTVVDTEAFF. Here the CDR3 DNA reads TGCGCCAGCAGCTTTCAAACAGTCGTTGACACTGAAGCTTTCTTT. This sequence joins TRBV5-1 and TRBJ1-1; D call uncertain. This CDR3 region has 15 residues. Trimming shortened V by 2 bases and J by 3 bases, and 14 bases separated the two germline ends. CDR1 and CDR2 (germline): SGHRS, YFSETQ.

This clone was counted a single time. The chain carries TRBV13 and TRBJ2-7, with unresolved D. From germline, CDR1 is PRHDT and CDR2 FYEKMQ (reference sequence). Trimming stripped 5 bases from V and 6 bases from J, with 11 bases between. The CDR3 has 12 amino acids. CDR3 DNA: TGTGCCAGCAGCCCCCGCACCGGCGAGCAGTACTTC. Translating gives CASSPRTGEQYF.

In DNA, the CDR3 is TGTGCCAGCAGCTTAGCCAGGAACACTGAAGCTTTCTTT. Its translation is CASSLARNTEAFF. The chain is built from TRBV13 and TRBJ1-1; D not certain. Germline CDR1 is PRHDT and CDR2 is FYEKMQ (reference sequence). Trimming cost V 1 base and J 1 base, with 4 bases left between them. The CDR3 has 13 residues.

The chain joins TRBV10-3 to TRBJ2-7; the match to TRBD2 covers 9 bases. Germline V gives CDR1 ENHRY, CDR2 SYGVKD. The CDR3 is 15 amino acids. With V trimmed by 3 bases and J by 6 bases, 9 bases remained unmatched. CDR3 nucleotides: TGTGCCATCAGTGAAACTCGGCTAGCGGGAACCGAGCAGTACTTC. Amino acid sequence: CAISETRLAGTEQYF.

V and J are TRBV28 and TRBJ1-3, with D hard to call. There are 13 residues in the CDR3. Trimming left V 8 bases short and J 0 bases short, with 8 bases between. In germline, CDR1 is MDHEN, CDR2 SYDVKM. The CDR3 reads CASAPSSGNTIYF. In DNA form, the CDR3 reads TGTGCCAGCGCCCCCAGCTCTGGAAACACCATATATTTT.

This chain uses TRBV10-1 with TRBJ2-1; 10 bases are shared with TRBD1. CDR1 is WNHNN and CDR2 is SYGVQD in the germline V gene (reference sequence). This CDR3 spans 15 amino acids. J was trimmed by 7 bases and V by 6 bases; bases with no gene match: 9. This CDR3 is CASSPGQGWVNEQFF. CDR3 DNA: TGCGCCAGCAGCCCGGGACAGGGGTGGGTAAATGAGCAGTTCTTC.